This is a list of T cell receptor beta chains from one sample in a study of T cells in Graves' hyperthyroidism and ophthalmopathy. TCRdb processed the multiplex PCR reads anew with MiXCR; each CDR3 protein has one entry. The data contain a few hundred thousand distinct CDR3 sequences, roughly 19% of them singletons. Sequenced material: blood. The source is a man in his fifties with Graves' ophthalmopathy. The CDR3 runs from the conserved cysteine through the conserved F or W. A D gene is named only where the DNA matches it firmly. Clone size is given for some rows only: seen once, a few or many times, or a class if the clone is expanded.

V gene	clone size	J gene	D gene	CDR3 DNA	CDR3 protein
TRBV4-1	NA	TRBJ2-3	NA	TGCGCCAGCAGCCAAGTAGGGGGGTACACAGATACGCAGTATTTT	CASSQVGGYTDTQYF
TRBV28	few	TRBJ2-3	NA	TGTGCCAGCAAGACCCCGGGAGCATTCACAGATACGCAGTATTTT	CASKTPGAFTDTQYF
TRBV9	NA	TRBJ1-1	NA	TGTGCCAGCAGCCTCCACAGGGAGAACACTGAAGCTTTCTTT	CASSLHRENTEAFF
TRBV29-1	many	TRBJ2-1	NA	TGCAGCGTTGAAGGTCAGGGATACTACAATGAGCAGTTCTTC	CSVEGQGYYNEQFF
TRBV28	NA	TRBJ2-1	NA	TGTGCCAGCAGTGGACAGTTAGCCTACGAGCAGTTCTTC	CASSGQLAYEQFF
TRBV5-5	many	TRBJ1-1	NA	TGTGCCAGCAGCTTGGCTGGAGAAGGAGGCACTGAAGCTTTCTTT	CASSLAGEGGTEAFF
TRBV5-1	few	TRBJ2-1	TRBD2	TGCGCCAGCAGCTTAGCGGGAGGGCCAGATGAGCAGTTCTTC	CASSLAGGPDEQFF
TRBV20-1	many	TRBJ2-7	TRBD1	TGCAGTGCAAGACGGACAGGGCGCTCCTACGAGCAGTACTTC	CSARRTGRSYEQYF
TRBV4-2	NA	TRBJ1-2	NA	TGTGCCAGCAGCCAAGTTGAGGCTCGTGGCTACACCTTC	CASSQVEARGYTF
TRBV28	many	TRBJ2-1	NA	TGTGCCAGCAGTTTATCCAGACCTGAGCAGTTCTTC	CASSLSRPEQFF
TRBV24-1	many	TRBJ2-5	NA	TGTGCCACCAGTGCAGGTGGGAACCAAGAGACCCAGTACTTC	CATSAGGNQETQYF
TRBV7-3	few	TRBJ2-6	NA	TGTGCCAGCAGCTTCGGAGCTGGGGCCAACGTCCTGACTTTC	CASSFGAGANVLTF
TRBV7-3	NA	TRBJ2-1	TRBD2	TGTGCCAGCAGCGACACCAGCGGGAGCGATGAGCAGTTCTTC	CASSDTSGSDEQFF
TRBV2	many	TRBJ2-3	TRBD2	TGTGCCAGCAGTGAAGCGGCACTAGCGGGATTTAGCACAGATACGCAGTATTTT	CASSEAALAGFSTDTQYF
TRBV7-9	NA	TRBJ2-7	NA	TGTGCCAGCAGCTTTTTAGCACTCGAGCAGTACTTC	CASSFLALEQYF
TRBV19	NA	TRBJ1-5	NA	TGTGCCAGTAGTATCGAGGGACTGTTTCAGCCCCAGCATTTT	CASSIEGLFQPQHF
TRBV30	NA	TRBJ2-5	NA	TGTGCCTGGAGTGTACCACAGGGTCCCCAGTACTTC	CAWSVPQGPQYF
TRBV5-6	NA	TRBJ1-2	NA	TGTGCCAGCACCAGAGGGAGTCTTAACTATGGCTACACCTTC	CASTRGSLNYGYTF
TRBV10-2	NA	TRBJ2-1	NA	TGCGCCAGCAGTGATGTTGAGACAGTGCGCTACAATGAGCAGTTCTTC	CASSDVETVRYNEQFF
TRBV4-1	NA	TRBJ2-1	TRBD1	TGCGCCAGCAGCCACCGGGACAGGGGCAATGAGCAGTTCTTC	CASSHRDRGNEQFF
TRBV3-1	many	TRBJ2-7	TRBD2	TGTGCCAGCAGCCAAATTCTAGCGGGAAACTCACCCTACGAGCAGTACTTC	CASSQILAGNSPYEQYF
TRBV6-1	many	TRBJ2-7	NA	TGTGCCAGCAGTGGCGGGACATCTCTTAGGGAGCAGTACTTC	CASSGGTSLREQYF
TRBV30	few	TRBJ2-7	TRBD2	TGTGCCTGGAGTGTAGAGGCGGGACTAGCGGGAGCTCAGCAGTACTTC	CAWSVEAGLAGAQQYF
TRBV28	NA	TRBJ2-5	TRBD1	TGTGCCAGCAGTTTTTGGCGAATCGAGGGGACAGTTAAAGAGACCCAGTACTTC	CASSFWRIEGTVKETQYF
TRBV18	many	TRBJ2-7	TRBD1	TGTGCCAGCTCATCGGGACAGCTCATCTACGAGCAGTACTTC	CASSSGQLIYEQYF
TRBV2	many	TRBJ2-6	TRBD1	TGTGCCAGCAGTCTACAGGGGAAAGGGGCCAACGTCCTGACTTTC	CASSLQGKGANVLTF
TRBV12-3/TRBV12-4	many	TRBJ1-2	NA	TGTGCCAGCACCTGGGGGGGACTTGGCTACACCTTC	CASTWGGLGYTF
TRBV20-1	few	TRBJ2-7	NA	TGCAGTGCTAGAGATCTACGAGGGTTAACCTACGAGCAGTACTTC	CSARDLRGLTYEQYF
TRBV2	NA	TRBJ2-7	TRBD1	TGTGCCAGCAGTGGGACAGGGATCTCCTACGAGCAGTACTTC	CASSGTGISYEQYF
TRBV30	many	TRBJ2-3	NA	TGTGCCTGTGCCCCGGGACCTAGCACAGATACGCAGTATTTT	CACAPGPSTDTQYF
TRBV19	NA	TRBJ2-5	NA	TGTGCCAGTAGTATCTCCAGGATGGAGACCCAGTACTTC	CASSISRMETQYF
TRBV27	few	TRBJ2-4	NA	TGTGCCAGCAGCCAGACAGTGAATGGGAACATTCAGTACTTC	CASSQTVNGNIQYF
TRBV7-3	NA	TRBJ2-3	NA	TGTGCCAGCAGCCCCGGATCTAGGGCAGATACGCAGTATTTT	CASSPGSRADTQYF